The 21 T cell receptor beta chains in this list originate from one sample, sequenced in a study of shared clonotypes between healthy human individuals. The repertoire was sequenced with immunoSEQ multiplex PCR; TCRdb's copy has only in-frame clones and lacks some. The table records about 1.1 million clones, about 84% of them present only once. The sample taken for sequencing was memory CD4+ T cells from PBMCs. The subset: CD45RA-negative fraction. These receptors all stem from a man aged 18-30 years in good health. Some clones in this sample may be carry-over from other donors' samples.

The chain couples TRBV2 to TRBJ2-2; D is unclear. Germline-derived CDR1 and CDR2 are SNHLY and FYNNEI. Trimming took 9 bases from V and 8 from J, leaving 10 bases between them. The CDR3 covers 11 residues. The CDR3 nucleotides are TGTGCCAGTACGATCTGGGGGGAGCTGTTTTTT. Protein sequence: CASTIWGELFF.

This chain's CDR3 is CASMARTSGRPNQETQYF. DNA for the CDR3: TGTGCCAGCATGGCCAGGACTAGCGGGAGGCCCAACCAAGAGACCCAGTACTTC. The rearrangement links TRBV2 to TRBJ2-5; 14 nucleotides match TRBD2. This CDR3 region has 18 residues. J lost 0 bases, V lost 7 bases, and 10 bases had no gene match. Germline V gene lookup returns CDR1 SNHLY and CDR2 FYNNEI.

This clone was seen ten or more times. Additional DNA sequences in this sample encode the identical CDR3. This CDR3 reads CASRGTGVNTEAFF. The CDR3 DNA reads as TGTGCCAGCAGGGGGACAGGGGTGAACACTGAAGCTTTCTTT. The chain links TRBV6-1 to TRBJ1-1; TRBD1 matches at 10 bases. V lost 6 bases, J lost 0 bases, and 1 base stayed unmatched. Germline V lookup: CDR1 MNHNS, CDR2 SASEGT. This CDR3 spans 14 amino acids.

About this clone itself: Other DNA variants within this sample encode the same CDR3. The V call is TRBV5-1, the J call TRBJ2-5; 7 bases line up with TRBD1. Germline-derived CDR1 and CDR2 are SGHRS and YFSETQ. CDR3 size: 14 residues. J gave up 3 bases and V 0 bases, and 2 bases lay outside the gene matches. The CDR3: CASSLEGTEETQYF. The CDR3 DNA reads as TGCGCCAGCAGCTTGGAGGGGACAGAAGAGACCCAGTACTTC.

The chain is built from TRBV7-9 and TRBJ2-2; D possibly corresponds to TRBD2 (5 bases). V lost 5 bases and J lost 7, with 11 bases in between. The CDR3 is 13 residues long. Germline loops: CDR1 SEHNR, CDR2 FQNEAQ (reference sequence). This CDR3 reads CASSRLGDGELFF. In DNA, the CDR3 is TGTGCCAGCAGCCGCCTGGGAGACGGGGAGCTGTTTTTT.

The chain's CDR3 is CASSGLRGTQYF. As DNA, the CDR3 is TGTGCCAGCAGCGGGCTACGGGGGACCCAGTACTTC. This chain joins TRBV11-2 and TRBJ2-5; TRBD2 is a possible D gene (5 bases). Per the germline V gene, CDR1 is SGHAT and CDR2 is FQNNGV. The CDR3 covers 12 residues. V was shortened by 5 bases and J by 7 bases, with 11 bases between the two germline ends.

This clone showed up just once. This chain links TRBV6-1 with TRBJ1-1; D is possibly TRBD1 (5 bases). CDR1 is MNHNS and CDR2 is SASEGT in the germline V gene. The CDR3 spans 13 residues. V dropped 8 bases and J dropped 0 bases, with 10 bases sitting between them. CDR3 bases: TGTGCCAGCCGGTGGGGGTTGAACACTGAAGCTTTCTTT. Translation: CASRWGLNTEAFF.

The CDR3 region is CASSYSSGRRNEQFF. The CDR3 nucleotides are TGTGCCAGCAGTTACTCGAGCGGGAGGCGGAATGAGCAGTTCTTC. The rearrangement joins TRBV6-5 to TRBJ2-1; 9 bases align to TRBD2. The CDR3 loop spans 15 amino acids. V was clipped by 0 bases and J by 7 bases; unmatched bases: 4. In germline, CDR1 is MNHEY, CDR2 SVGAGI.

This clone has just a few counts. V and J are TRBV4-1 and TRBJ2-3, with D maybe TRBD2 (6 bases). V lost 0 bases and J lost 0, with 16 bases in between. The CDR3 is 18 residues long. The V gene's germline CDR1 is MGHRA and CDR2 YSYEKL. The DNA of the CDR3 is TGCGCCAGCAGCCAAGAGGGAGGCAGAGGGAGAAGCACAGATACGCAGTATTTT. Translating gives CASSQEGGRGRSTDTQYF.

The chain combines TRBV6-1 with TRBJ1-4; TRBD1 might be the D (5 bases). Per the germline V gene, CDR1 is MNHNS and CDR2 is SASEGT. The CDR3 is 15 residues long. The V gene lost 6 bases and the J gene lost 0 bases, with 11 bases spanning the gap. CDR3 in DNA: TGTGCCAGCAGGGGACGGATTGCAACTAATGAAAAACTGTTTTTT. Translated, it gives CASRGRIATNEKLFF.

The J gene is TRBJ2-5, the V gene TRBV7-8; D uncertain. The CDR3 has 14 residues. Germline CDR1 is SGHVS and CDR2 is FQNEAQ. With 2 bases removed from V and 2 bases from J, the gap between germline ends came to 9 bases. This chain's CDR3 is CASSLKALQETQYF. Written as DNA, the CDR3 is TGTGCCAGCAGCTTAAAGGCGTTGCAAGAGACCCAGTACTTC.

This chain connects TRBV5-1 to TRBJ2-2, with D perhaps TRBD2 (5 bases). Per germline, CDR1 SGHRS and CDR2 YFSETQ. The CDR3 is 13 amino acids. Trimming took 4 bases from V and 6 from J, leaving 10 bases between them. In nucleotides, the CDR3 is TGCGCCAGCAGCACGAGGGTACCCGGGGAGCTGTTTTTT. It codes for CASSTRVPGELFF.

A note on this clone: The sample has other DNA sequences that encode this CDR3 too. This sequence joins TRBV7-9 and TRBJ2-2; possible D gene TRBD1, 5 bases. Trimming shortened V by 2 bases and J by 2 bases, and 6 bases separated the two germline ends. The CDR3 has 14 amino acids. Germline CDR1 is SEHNR and CDR2 is FQNEAQ (reference sequence). The CDR3 protein is CASSLTGNTGELFF. The CDR3 DNA reads as TGTGCCAGCAGCTTAACAGGCAACACCGGGGAGCTGTTTTTT.

Details on this clone: One end of the junction varies from germline; a read error may be responsible. This sequence joins TRBV28 and TRBJ1-4; TRBD1 might be the D (5 bases). The CDR3 has 14 amino acids. CDR1 is MDHEN, CDR2 SYDVKM, per germline. CDR3 in amino acids: CVSANRQGNEKLFF. CDR3 nucleotides: TGTGTCAGCGCAAACCGCCAGGGTAACGAAAAACTGTTTTTT.

The chain couples TRBV5-1 to TRBJ1-4; TRBD1 is a possible D gene (6 bases). The germline CDR1 and CDR2 sequences are SGHRS and YFSETQ. Trimming stripped 8 bases from V and 7 bases from J, with 21 bases between. The CDR3 covers 15 residues. CDR3 region: CASSDVGALGEKLFF. The CDR3 DNA reads as TGCGCCAGTTCAGACGTGGGGGCACTGGGTGAAAAACTGTTTTTT.

The genes are TRBV7-7 and TRBJ2-5; 7 bases line up with TRBD1. V gave up 3 bases and J gave up 5 bases; unmatched junction bases: 9. There are 15 residues in the CDR3. Per germline, CDR1 SSHAT and CDR2 FNYEAQ (reference sequence). In DNA, the CDR3 is TGTGCCAGCAGCTTGGGGACCCTACAGGGGGAGACCCAGTACTTC. Translated: CASSLGTLQGETQYF.

This sequence joins TRBV7-3 and TRBJ2-7; 9 bases map to TRBD1. The CDR3 consists of 12 residues. V shed 5 bases and J 6 bases; nucleotides not matched to a gene: 2. Looked up from germline, CDR1 is SGHTA and CDR2 is FQGTGA. The CDR3 loop is CASSPGQGEQYF. The DNA for the CDR3 is TGTGCCAGCAGCCCGGGACAGGGCGAGCAGTACTTC.

This clone appeared a few times. This rearrangement joins TRBV27 to TRBJ2-7, with D perhaps TRBD1 or TRBD2 (6 bases each). The CDR3 contains 14 residues. V was pared by 4 bases and J by 1 base, with 11 bases between. The germline CDR1 and CDR2 sequences are MNHEY and SMNVEV (reference sequence). The CDR3 sequence is CASSSGAGSYEQYF. CDR3 in DNA: TGTGCCAGCAGTTCGGGGGCAGGGTCCTACGAGCAGTACTTC.

V and J are TRBV7-2 and TRBJ2-1; D not resolved. Germline V CDR1 and CDR2: SGHTA, FQGNSA. V shed 0 bases and J shed 1 base, with 10 bases lying between them. The CDR3 is 16 amino acids. The CDR3 coding sequence is TGTGCCAGCAGCTTAGCGCTCGCTTCGTCCTACAATGAGCAGTTCTTC. Protein: CASSLALASSYNEQFF.

This chain uses TRBV27 with TRBJ2-7; 7 nucleotides match TRBD2. This CDR3 contains 12 residues. Germline loops: CDR1 MNHEY, CDR2 SMNVEV (reference sequence). The V and J ends lost 8 bases and 6 bases, in that order; junction bases with no gene match: 7. The CDR3 reads CASGGRTSEQYF. The CDR3 region has the DNA TGTGCCAGCGGTGGACGGACTAGCGAGCAGTACTTC.

The chain recombines TRBV15 with TRBJ2-3, with D perhaps TRBD2 (5 bases). The CDR3 consists of 15 residues. Trimming stripped 0 bases from V and 6 bases from J, with 13 bases between. CDR1 is LNHNV and CDR2 is YYDKDF in the germline V gene (reference sequence). The CDR3, as DNA: TGTGCCACCAGCAGAGACAGCGGACTGAGGGATACGCAGTATTTT. This sequence encodes CATSRDSGLRDTQYF.